The rows below give T cell receptor beta chains drawn from one sample of a study of beta chain features in type 1 diabetes. Some clones are missing from TCRdb's copy, which holds only in-frame ones; the method was immunoSEQ multiplex PCR. This table has 110,000 or so clones, roughly 40% appearing once. The sequencing input was stem cell memory CD4+ T cells from blood. These receptors were collected from a young woman in good health. The CDR3 runs from the conserved cysteine through the conserved F or W. Fields, in order: V gene, CDR3 protein.

TRBV13 | CASSPSRDSYTQYF
TRBV5-5 | CASSGGGLAGRGETQYF
TRBV7-9 | CASSLTGGTEAFF
TRBV6-5 | CASSYSRLLETQYF
TRBV29-1 | CSVGPGNEQFF
TRBV7-6 | CASKAGEGFRSEQFF
TRBV9 | CASSVDSGRAGDTQYF
TRBV28 | CASSTGGEETQYF
TRBV30 | CALGGLVSADTQYF
TRBV11-2 | CASSSGQGAGRETQYF
TRBV5-1 | CASSAANEQFF
TRBV2 | CASRRTSGTYNEQFF
TRBV7-9 | CASSLGGVAGTTETQYF
TRBV7-9 | CASSSSAGRLNSGNTIYF
TRBV7-6 | CASSLGRGEAFF
TRBV6-5 | CASSYSRFGEQFF
TRBV28 | CASSFGGPRQYF
TRBV5-1 | CASSLAPRERGYEQYF
TRBV12-2 | CASRLASSQQGTSYNEQFF
TRBV5-4 | CASSLVGGAAAQYF
TRBV27 | CASTKWTGPSYEQYF
TRBV27 | CASSSLGRGSYEQYF
TRBV25-1 | CASSPGQGNTIYF
TRBV6-6 | CASSYSGRHQPQHF
TRBV19 | CASSIDRRTGAGAFF
TRBV2 | CASRAQRVRVETQYF
TRBV2 | CASSENSHVGYF
TRBV7-9 | CASAGQGINQPQHF
TRBV7-9 | CASSLGGLAKNIQYF
TRBV4-1 | CASSHPRQVQSSYNSPLHF
TRBV30 | CAWSSWTSGREGIDTQYF
TRBV11-2 | CASSFDRGHEQYF
TRBV14 | CASSRTGLSSYEQYF
TRBV5-1 | CASSLGLAGTTDTQYF
TRBV29-1 | CSTWGLGGRVQFF
TRBV7-2 | CASSLGYRDRGYHGYTF
TRBV19 | CASSLRGGATDTQYF
TRBV29-1 | CSVGTSGRVADTQYF
TRBV5-4 | CASSSGGAGGYNEQFF
TRBV4-2 | CASSQGYADTAYEQYF
TRBV10-2 | CASRDRGLKYEQYF
TRBV18 | CASSTTSGTVYEQYF
TRBV19 | CASTTTGYSNQPQHF
TRBV11-3 | CASSLSGSARNEQFF
TRBV5-1 | CASSLDERERSYEQYF
TRBV30 | CAWSVGRNEQFF
TRBV7-9 | CASSSYRDNSLKLFF
TRBV29-1 | CSGRVENSGYTQYF
TRBV7-3 | CASSLYLRETQYF
TRBV7-6 | CASSLRSSVGNEQYF
TRBV25-1 | CASTRGRGYEQYF
TRBV5-1 | CASAQGYYNEQFF
TRBV30 | CAWSSGGTDTQYF
TRBV4-2 | CASSLGQGTGYTF
TRBV10-3 | CAISELGQGFGEQFF
TRBV5-1 | CASRITVTGELFF
TRBV28 | CASSLLGDREETQYF
TRBV23-1 | CASSGQGGGYTF
TRBV7-9 | CASSSSGARETQYF
TRBV4-1 | CASSQISGGTDTQYF